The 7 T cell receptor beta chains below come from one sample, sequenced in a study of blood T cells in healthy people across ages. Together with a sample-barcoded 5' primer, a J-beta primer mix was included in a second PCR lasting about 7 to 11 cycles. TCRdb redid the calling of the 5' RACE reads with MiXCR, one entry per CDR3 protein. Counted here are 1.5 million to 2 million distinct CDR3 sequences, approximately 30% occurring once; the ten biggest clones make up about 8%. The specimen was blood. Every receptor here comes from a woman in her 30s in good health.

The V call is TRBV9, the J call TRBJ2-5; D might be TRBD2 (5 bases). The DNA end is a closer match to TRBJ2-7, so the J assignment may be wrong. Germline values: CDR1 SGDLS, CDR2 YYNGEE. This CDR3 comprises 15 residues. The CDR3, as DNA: TGTGCCAGCAGCTCCCGCCCGGACTCGCGATACGAGCAGTACTTC. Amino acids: CASSSRPDSRYEQYF.

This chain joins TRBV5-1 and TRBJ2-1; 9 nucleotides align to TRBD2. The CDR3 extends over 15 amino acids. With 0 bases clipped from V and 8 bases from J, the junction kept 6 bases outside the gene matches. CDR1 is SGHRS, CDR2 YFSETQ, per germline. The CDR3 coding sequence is TGCGCCAGCAGCTTGGAAACTAGCGGGTGGGATGAGCAGTTCTTC. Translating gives CASSLETSGWDEQFF.

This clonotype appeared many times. This CDR3 is CASSGTSTRYTQYF. CDR3 coding DNA: TGTGCCAGCAGTGGCACCTCCACCAGGTATACGCAGTATTTT. The chain couples TRBV28 to TRBJ2-3; no reliable D call. The length of the CDR3 is 14 residues. With 5 bases removed from V and 7 bases from J, the gap between germline ends came to 16 bases. CDR1 and CDR2 from the germline V gene are MDHEN and SYDVKM.

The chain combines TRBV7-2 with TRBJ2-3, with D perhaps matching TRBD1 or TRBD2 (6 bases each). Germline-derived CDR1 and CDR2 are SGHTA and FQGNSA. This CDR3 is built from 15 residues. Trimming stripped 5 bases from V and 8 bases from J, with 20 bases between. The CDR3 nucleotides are TGTGCCAGCAGCCGTCTTCTCCCGGGGGCCGGTACGCAGTATTTT. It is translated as CASSRLLPGAGTQYF.

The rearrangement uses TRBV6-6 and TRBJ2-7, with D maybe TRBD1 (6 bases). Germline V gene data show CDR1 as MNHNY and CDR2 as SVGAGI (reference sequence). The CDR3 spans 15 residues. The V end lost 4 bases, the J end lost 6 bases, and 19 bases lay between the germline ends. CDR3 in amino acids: CASSFTGQPPGEQYF. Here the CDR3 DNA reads TGTGCCAGCAGTTTCACAGGGCAACCTCCTGGCGAGCAGTACTTC.

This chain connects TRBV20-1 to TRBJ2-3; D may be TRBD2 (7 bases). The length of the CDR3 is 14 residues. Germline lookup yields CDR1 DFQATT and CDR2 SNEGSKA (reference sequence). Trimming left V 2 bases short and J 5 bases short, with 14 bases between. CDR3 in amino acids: CSARLAAGVDTQYF. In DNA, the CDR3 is TGCAGTGCTAGACTAGCGGCAGGGGTAGATACGCAGTATTTT.

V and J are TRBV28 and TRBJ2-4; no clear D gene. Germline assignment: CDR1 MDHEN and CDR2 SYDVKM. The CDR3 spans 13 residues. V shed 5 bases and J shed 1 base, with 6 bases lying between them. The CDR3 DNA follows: TGTGCCAGCAGTCCGTGGGCCAAAAACATTCAGTACTTC. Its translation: CASSPWAKNIQYF. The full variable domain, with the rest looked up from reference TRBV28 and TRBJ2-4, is DVKVTQSSRYLVKRTGEKVFLECVQDMDHENMFWYRQDPGLGLRLIYFSYDVKMKEKGDIPEGYSVSREKKERFSLILESASTNQTSMYLCASSPWAKNIQYFGAGTRLSVL.